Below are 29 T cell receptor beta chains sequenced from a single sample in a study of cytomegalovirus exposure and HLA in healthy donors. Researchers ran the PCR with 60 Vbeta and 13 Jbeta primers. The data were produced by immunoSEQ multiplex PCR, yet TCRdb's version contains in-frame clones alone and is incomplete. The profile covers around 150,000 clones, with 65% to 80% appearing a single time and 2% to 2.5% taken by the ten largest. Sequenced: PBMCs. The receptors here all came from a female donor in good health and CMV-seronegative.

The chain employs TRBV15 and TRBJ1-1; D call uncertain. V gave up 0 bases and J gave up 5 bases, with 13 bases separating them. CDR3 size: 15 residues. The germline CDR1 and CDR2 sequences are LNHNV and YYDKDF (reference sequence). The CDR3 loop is CATSRDPGGLTEAFF. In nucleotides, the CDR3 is TGTGCCACCAGCAGAGATCCGGGAGGGTTAACTGAAGCTTTCTTT.

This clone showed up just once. CDR3 protein: CASSGDQAGRETQYF. The CDR3 DNA is TGTGCCAGCAGTGGGGATCAGGCAGGGCGGGAGACCCAGTACTTC. The chain uses TRBV2 and TRBJ2-5, with a weak D call TRBD1 (5 bases). This CDR3 comprises 15 residues. Trimming removed 4 bases from V and 5 bases from J, with 17 bases in between. The V gene's germline CDR1 is SNHLY and CDR2 FYNNEI.

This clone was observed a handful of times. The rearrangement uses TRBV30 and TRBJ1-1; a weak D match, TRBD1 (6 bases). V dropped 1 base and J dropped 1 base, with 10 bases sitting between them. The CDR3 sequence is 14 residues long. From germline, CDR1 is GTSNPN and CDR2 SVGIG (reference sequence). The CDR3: CAWSAGTTNTEAFF. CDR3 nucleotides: TGTGCCTGGAGTGCCGGGACAACGAACACTGAAGCTTTCTTT. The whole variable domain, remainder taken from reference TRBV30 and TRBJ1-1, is SQTIHQWPATLVQPVGSPLSLECTVEGTSNPNLYWYRQAAGRGLQLLFYSVGIGQISSEVPQNLSASRPQDRQFILSSKKLLLSDSGFYLCAWSAGTTNTEAFFGQGTRLTVV.

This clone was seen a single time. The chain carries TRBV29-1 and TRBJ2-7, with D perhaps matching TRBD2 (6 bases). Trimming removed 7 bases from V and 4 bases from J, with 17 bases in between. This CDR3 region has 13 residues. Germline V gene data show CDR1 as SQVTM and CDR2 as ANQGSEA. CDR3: CSASLAKGYEQYF. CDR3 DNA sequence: TGCAGCGCGTCGCTAGCGAAAGGGTACGAGCAGTACTTC.

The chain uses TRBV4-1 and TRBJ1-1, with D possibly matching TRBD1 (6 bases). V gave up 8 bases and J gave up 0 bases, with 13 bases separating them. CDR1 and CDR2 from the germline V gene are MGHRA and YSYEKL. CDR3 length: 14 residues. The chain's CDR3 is CASGPGHMNTEAFF. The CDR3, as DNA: TGCGCCAGCGGTCCGGGACACATGAACACTGAAGCTTTCTTT.

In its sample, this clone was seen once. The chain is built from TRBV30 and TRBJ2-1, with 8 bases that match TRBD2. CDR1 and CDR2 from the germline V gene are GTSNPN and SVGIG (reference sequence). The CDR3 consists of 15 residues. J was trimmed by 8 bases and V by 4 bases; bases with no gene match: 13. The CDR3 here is CAWTSAGTGGDEQFF. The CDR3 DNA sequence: TGTGCCTGGACGAGCGCCGGCACGGGGGGGGATGAGCAGTTCTTC.

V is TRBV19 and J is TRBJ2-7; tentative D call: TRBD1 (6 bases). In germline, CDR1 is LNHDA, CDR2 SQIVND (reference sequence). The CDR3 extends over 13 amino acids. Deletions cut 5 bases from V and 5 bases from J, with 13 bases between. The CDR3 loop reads CASSSVSGDEQYF. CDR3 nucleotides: TGTGCCAGTAGTTCCGTCTCAGGGGACGAGCAGTACTTC.

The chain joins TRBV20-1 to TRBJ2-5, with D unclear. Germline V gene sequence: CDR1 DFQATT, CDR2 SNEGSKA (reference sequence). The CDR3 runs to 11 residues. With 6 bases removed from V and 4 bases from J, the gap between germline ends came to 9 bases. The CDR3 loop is CSAPWRETQYF. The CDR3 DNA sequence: TGCAGTGCCCCGTGGAGAGAGACCCAGTACTTC.

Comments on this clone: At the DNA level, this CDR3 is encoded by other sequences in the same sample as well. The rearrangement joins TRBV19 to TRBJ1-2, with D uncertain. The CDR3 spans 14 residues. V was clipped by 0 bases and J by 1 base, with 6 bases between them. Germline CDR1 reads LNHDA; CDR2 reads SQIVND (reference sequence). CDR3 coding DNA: TGTGCCAGTAGTATAGATCGGGGTAACTATGGCTACACCTTC. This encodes CASSIDRGNYGYTF. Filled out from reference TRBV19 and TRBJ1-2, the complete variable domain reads DGGITQSPKYLFRKEGQNVTLSCEQNLNHDAMYWYRQDPGQGLRLIYYSQIVNDFQKGDIAEGYSVSREKKESFPLTVTSAQKNPTAFYLCASSIDRGNYGYTFGSGTRLTVV.

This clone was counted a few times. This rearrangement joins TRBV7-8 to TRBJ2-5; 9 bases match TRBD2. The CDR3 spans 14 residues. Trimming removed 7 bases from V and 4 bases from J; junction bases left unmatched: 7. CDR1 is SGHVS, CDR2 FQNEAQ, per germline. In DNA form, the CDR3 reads TGTGCCAGCAACCAGCGGGGGGTTGTAGAGACCCAGTACTTC. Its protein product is CASNQRGVVETQYF.

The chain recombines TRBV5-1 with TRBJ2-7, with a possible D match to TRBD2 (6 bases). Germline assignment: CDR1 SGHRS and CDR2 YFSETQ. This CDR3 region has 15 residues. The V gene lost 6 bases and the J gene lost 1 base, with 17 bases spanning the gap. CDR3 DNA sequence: TGCGCCAGCACCTCCGGGCGGGGACTTTCCTACGAGCAGTACTTC. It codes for CASTSGRGLSYEQYF.

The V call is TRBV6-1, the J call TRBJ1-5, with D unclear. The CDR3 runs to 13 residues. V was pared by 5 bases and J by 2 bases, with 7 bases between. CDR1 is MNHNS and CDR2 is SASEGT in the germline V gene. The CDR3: CASSSFGNQPQHF. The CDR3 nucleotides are TGTGCCAGCAGTTCGTTTGGCAATCAGCCCCAGCATTTT.

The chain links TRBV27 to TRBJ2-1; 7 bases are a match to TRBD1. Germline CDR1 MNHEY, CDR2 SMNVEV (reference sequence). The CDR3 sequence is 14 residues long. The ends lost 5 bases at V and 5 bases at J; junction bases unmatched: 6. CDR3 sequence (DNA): TGTGCCAGCAGTCGGACAGGCTTCCACAATGAGCAGTTCTTC. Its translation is CASSRTGFHNEQFF.

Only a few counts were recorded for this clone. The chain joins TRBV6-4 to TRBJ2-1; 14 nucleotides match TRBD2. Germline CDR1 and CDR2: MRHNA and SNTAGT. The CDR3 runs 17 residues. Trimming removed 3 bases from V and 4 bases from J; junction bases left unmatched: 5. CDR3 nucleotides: TGTGCCAGCAGTGAAGGACTAGCGGGAGGACTTTACAATGAGCAGTTCTTC. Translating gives CASSEGLAGGLYNEQFF.

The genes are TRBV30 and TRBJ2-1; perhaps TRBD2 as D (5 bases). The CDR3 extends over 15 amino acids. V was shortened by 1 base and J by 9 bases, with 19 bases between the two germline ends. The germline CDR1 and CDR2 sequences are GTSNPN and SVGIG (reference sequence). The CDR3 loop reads CAWSDTITRVGEQFF. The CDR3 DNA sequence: TGTGCCTGGAGTGACACCATAACTAGAGTCGGTGAGCAGTTCTTC.

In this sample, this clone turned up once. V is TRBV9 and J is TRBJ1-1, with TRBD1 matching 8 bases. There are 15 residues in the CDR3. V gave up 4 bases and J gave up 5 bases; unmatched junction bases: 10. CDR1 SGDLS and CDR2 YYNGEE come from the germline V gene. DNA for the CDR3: TGTGCCAGCAGCCCGCCGCAGGGGGCCCGAACTGAAGCTTTCTTT. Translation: CASSPPQGARTEAFF.

CDR3 coding DNA: TGTGCCAGCAGCTGGTACGACAGGGGGAACACTGAAGCTTTCTTT. Translation: CASSWYDRGNTEAFF. V usage is TRBV5-6 and J usage is TRBJ1-1; 8 bases are a match to TRBD1. Germline CDR1 and CDR2: SGHDT and YYEEEE. V trimming: 3 bases; J trimming: 1 base; junction bases outside the gene matches: 5. The CDR3 is 15 amino acids.

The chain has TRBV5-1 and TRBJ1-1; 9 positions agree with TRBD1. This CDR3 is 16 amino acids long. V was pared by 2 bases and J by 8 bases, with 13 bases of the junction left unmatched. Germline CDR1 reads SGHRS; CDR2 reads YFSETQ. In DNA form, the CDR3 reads TGCGCCAGCAGCTTACAGGGGGCGGGCAAGAACTACGAAGCTTTCTTT. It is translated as CASSLQGAGKNYEAFF. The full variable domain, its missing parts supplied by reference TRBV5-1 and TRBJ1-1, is KAGVTQTPRYLIKTRGQQVTLSCSPISGHRSVSWYQQTPGQGLQFLFEYFSETQRNKGNFPGRFSGRQFSNSRSEMNVSTLELGDSALYLCASSLQGAGKNYEAFFGQGTRLTVV.

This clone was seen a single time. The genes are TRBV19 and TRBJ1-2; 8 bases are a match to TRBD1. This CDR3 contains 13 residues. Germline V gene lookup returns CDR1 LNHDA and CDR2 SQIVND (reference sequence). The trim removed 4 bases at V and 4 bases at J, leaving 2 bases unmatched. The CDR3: CASSTGTGYGYTF. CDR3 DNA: TGTGCCAGTAGTACGGGGACAGGCTATGGCTACACCTTC.

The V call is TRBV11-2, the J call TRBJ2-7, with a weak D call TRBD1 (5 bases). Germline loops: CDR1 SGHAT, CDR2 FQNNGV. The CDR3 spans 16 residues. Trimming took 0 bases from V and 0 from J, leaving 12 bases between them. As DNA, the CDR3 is TGTGCCAGCAGCTTAGATCGGCCAGGGCTCTCCTACGAGCAGTACTTC. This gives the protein CASSLDRPGLSYEQYF.

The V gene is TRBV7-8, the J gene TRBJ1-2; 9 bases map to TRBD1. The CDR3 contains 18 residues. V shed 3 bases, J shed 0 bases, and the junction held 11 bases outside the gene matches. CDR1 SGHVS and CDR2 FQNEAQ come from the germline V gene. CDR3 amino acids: CASSFAGTGLGANYGYTF. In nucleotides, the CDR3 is TGTGCCAGCAGCTTCGCCGGGACAGGGCTGGGGGCTAACTATGGCTACACCTTC.

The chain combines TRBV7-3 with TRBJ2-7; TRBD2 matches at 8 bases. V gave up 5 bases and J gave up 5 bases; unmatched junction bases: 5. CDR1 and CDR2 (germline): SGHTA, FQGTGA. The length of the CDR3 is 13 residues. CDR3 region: CASSLAGRNEQYF. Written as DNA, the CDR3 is TGTGCCAGCAGCCTAGCGGGCCGAAACGAGCAGTACTTC.

The CDR3 bases are TGCGCCAGCAGCTTGGGCAGAAACTATGGCTACACCTTC. Translating it yields CASSLGRNYGYTF. The rearrangement joins TRBV5-1 to TRBJ1-2; D is ambiguous. Trimming took 0 bases from V and 2 from J, leaving 5 bases between them. The CDR3 extends over 13 amino acids. CDR1 is SGHRS and CDR2 is YFSETQ in the germline V gene.

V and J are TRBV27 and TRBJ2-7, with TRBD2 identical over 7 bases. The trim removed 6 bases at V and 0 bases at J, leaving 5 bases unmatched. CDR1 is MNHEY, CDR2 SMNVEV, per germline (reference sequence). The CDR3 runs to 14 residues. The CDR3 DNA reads TGTGCCAGCAGGTCTTCGGGGGGCTCCTACGAGCAGTACTTC. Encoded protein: CASRSSGGSYEQYF.

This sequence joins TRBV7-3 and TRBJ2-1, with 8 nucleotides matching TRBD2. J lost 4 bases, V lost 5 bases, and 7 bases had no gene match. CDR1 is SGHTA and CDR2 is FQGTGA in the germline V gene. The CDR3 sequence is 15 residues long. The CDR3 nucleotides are TGTGCCAGCAGCCCGCCCGGGGGGGGATACAATGAGCAGTTCTTC. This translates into CASSPPGGGYNEQFF.

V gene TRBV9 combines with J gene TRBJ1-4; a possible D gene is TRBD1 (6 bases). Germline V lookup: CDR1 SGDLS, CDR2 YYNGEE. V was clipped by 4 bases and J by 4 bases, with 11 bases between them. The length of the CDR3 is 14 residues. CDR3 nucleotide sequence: TGTGCCAGCAGCCAAGGGGGGGGTAATGAAAAACTGTTTTTT. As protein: CASSQGGGNEKLFF. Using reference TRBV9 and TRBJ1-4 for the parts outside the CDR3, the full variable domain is DSGVTQTPKHLITATGQRVTLRCSPRSGDLSVYWYQQSLDQGLQFLIQYYNGEERAKGNILERFSAQQFPDLHSELNLSSLELGDSALYFCASSQGGGNEKLFFGSGTQLSVL.

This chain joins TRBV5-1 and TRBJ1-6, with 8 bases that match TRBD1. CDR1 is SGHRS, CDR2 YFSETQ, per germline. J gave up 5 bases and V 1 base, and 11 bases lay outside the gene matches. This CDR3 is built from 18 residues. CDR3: CASSLWGQDGLDNSPLHF. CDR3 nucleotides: TGCGCCAGCAGCTTGTGGGGACAGGACGGTCTGGATAATTCACCCCTCCACTTT.

The CDR3 sequence: CASSLEGLAGGNIQYF. For the CDR3, the DNA is TGCGCCAGCAGCTTGGAGGGACTAGCGGGGGGAAACATTCAGTACTTC. V is TRBV5-1 and J is TRBJ2-4; 15 bases match TRBD2. Unmatched junction bases numbered 1, after V lost 0 bases and J lost 6 bases. CDR1 and CDR2 (germline): SGHRS, YFSETQ. The CDR3 is 16 residues long. Drawing the rest from reference TRBV5-1 and TRBJ2-4, the complete variable domain is KAGVTQTPRYLIKTRGQQVTLSCSPISGHRSVSWYQQTPGQGLQFLFEYFSETQRNKGNFPGRFSGRQFSNSRSEMNVSTLELGDSALYLCASSLEGLAGGNIQYFGAGTRLSVL.

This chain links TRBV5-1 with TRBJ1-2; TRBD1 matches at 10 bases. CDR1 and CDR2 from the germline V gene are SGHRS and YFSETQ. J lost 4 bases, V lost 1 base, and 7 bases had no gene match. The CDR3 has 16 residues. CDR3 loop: CASSLIPGQGRYGYTF. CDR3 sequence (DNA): TGCGCCAGCAGCTTGATCCCGGGACAGGGGCGCTATGGCTACACCTTC.